The 28 T cell receptor beta chains given below trace back to one sample, sequenced in a study of blood T cell repertoires in COVID-19. Generated by immunoSEQ multiplex PCR, the TCRdb table keeps only in-frame clones and is missing some. The data hold roughly 100,000 clones, with roughly 80% observed a single time. Sequenced: peripheral blood. The receptor source for this set is a man in his fifties or sixties with acute or convalescent COVID-19.

This chain uses TRBV27 with TRBJ1-5; D gene uncertain. Germline CDR1 MNHEY, CDR2 SMNVEV (reference sequence). V was clipped by 0 bases and J by 0 bases, with 9 bases between them. CDR3 length: 16 amino acids. The CDR3 spells CASSLSVAGSNQPQHF. The CDR3 DNA sequence: TGTGCCAGCAGTTTATCGGTGGCAGGTAGCAATCAGCCCCAGCATTTT.

The genes are TRBV18 and TRBJ2-7; D might be TRBD1 (6 bases). The CDR3 consists of 12 residues. V was trimmed by 3 bases and J by 6 bases, leaving 9 bases between them. Per the germline V gene, CDR1 is KGHSH and CDR2 is LQKENI. DNA of the CDR3: TGTGCCAGCTCACCCAACAGGGTCGAGCAGTACGTC. Translating gives CASSPNRVEQYV.

The chain recombines TRBV7-6 with TRBJ2-5; possible D gene TRBD2, 6 bases. With 3 bases removed from V and 5 bases from J, the gap between germline ends came to 13 bases. The CDR3 loop spans 14 amino acids. Germline V CDR1 and CDR2: SGHVS, FNYEAQ. The CDR3 DNA sequence: TGTGCCAGCAGCTTTCTGAGGGGACTGGAGACCCAGTACTTC. Translating it yields CASSFLRGLETQYF.

The CDR3 loop reads CASSSGTEPNYGYTF. The DNA for the CDR3 is TGTGCCAGCAGTTCTGGGACAGAACCTAACTATGGCTACACCTTC. The V and J genes are TRBV6-5 and TRBJ1-2; 7 bases match TRBD1. Germline loops: CDR1 MNHEY, CDR2 SVGAGI. The CDR3 has 15 amino acids. Trimming removed 4 bases from V and 0 bases from J; junction bases left unmatched: 5.

This clone was counted a single time. The chain links TRBV7-8 to TRBJ2-5; 9 nucleotides agree with TRBD1. V lost 5 bases, J lost 2 bases, and 6 bases stayed unmatched. The germline V gene has CDR1 SGHVS and CDR2 FQNEAQ. CDR3 length equals 15 residues. CDR3 nucleotide sequence: TGTGCCAGCAGCCCGCACAGGGGGCGACAAGAGACCCAGTACTTC. As protein: CASSPHRGRQETQYF.

In this sample, this clone turned up a few times. The V and J genes are TRBV6-1 and TRBJ2-7, with D possibly matching TRBD2 (7 bases). V gave up 2 bases and J gave up 6 bases, with 17 bases separating them. The germline gives CDR1 MNHNS, CDR2 SASEGT. The CDR3 runs 15 residues. CDR3 in amino acids: CASSEMRGGASEQYF. CDR3 nucleotide sequence: TGTGCCAGCAGTGAAATGAGGGGGGGGGCTAGCGAGCAGTACTTC.

This rearrangement joins TRBV6-4 to TRBJ1-1, with D hard to call. V lost 6 bases and J 5 bases, leaving 16 bases between the germline ends. Germline loops: CDR1 MRHNA, CDR2 SNTAGT. This CDR3 is 14 amino acids long. CDR3 in amino acids: CASRSDGTGTEAFF. Written as DNA, the CDR3 is TGTGCCAGCAGGAGCGATGGTACCGGAACTGAAGCTTTCTTT.

The chain has TRBV3-1 (or the pseudogene TRBV3-2) and TRBJ1-1; D is uncertain. Per germline, CDR1 LGHDT and CDR2 YNNKEL (reference sequence). The V gene lost 1 base and the J gene lost 1 base, with 7 bases spanning the gap. The CDR3 contains 14 residues. CDR3 region: CASSQGYGNTEAFF. The CDR3 bases are TGTGCCAGCAGCCAAGGGTACGGGAACACTGAAGCTTTCTTT.

The chain couples TRBV5-4 to TRBJ1-1; D may be TRBD1 (6 bases). CDR1 and CDR2 (germline): SGHNT, YYREEE (reference sequence). CDR3 length equals 14 residues. Trimming pared 4 bases from V and 1 base from J, leaving 11 bases between. CDR3 amino acids: CASSRGGQNTEAFF. The DNA for the CDR3 is TGTGCCAGCAGCCGGGGGGGACAGAACACTGAAGCTTTCTTT. The whole variable domain, remainder taken from reference TRBV5-4 and TRBJ1-1, is ETGVTQSPTHLIKTRGQQVTLRCSSQSGHNTVSWYQQALGQGPQFIFQYYREEENGRGNFPPRFSGLQFPNYSSELNVNALELDDSALYLCASSRGGQNTEAFFGQGTRLTVV.

J is TRBJ2-1 and V is TRBV7-8; 8 bases line up with TRBD1. The trim removed 5 bases at V and 3 bases at J, leaving 6 bases unmatched. From germline, CDR1 is SGHVS and CDR2 FQNEAQ. The CDR3 spans 15 residues. The CDR3 region has the DNA TGTGCCAGCAGCGCCTGGACAGGGATCTACAATGAGCAGTTCTTC. Encoded protein: CASSAWTGIYNEQFF.

Written as DNA, the CDR3 is TGTGCCAGCAGCGGACAGTTTAACACTGAAGCTTTCTTT. Amino acids: CASSGQFNTEAFF. V and J are TRBV11-3 and TRBJ1-1, with D possibly matching TRBD1 (6 bases). The V end lost 5 bases, the J end lost 2 bases, and 9 bases lay between the germline ends. CDR1 is SGHNT and CDR2 is YENEEA in the germline V gene. The CDR3 is 13 amino acids.

This chain uses TRBV11-2 with TRBJ2-7; 11 positions agree with TRBD1. Germline loops: CDR1 SGHAT, CDR2 FQNNGV. V was pared by 5 bases and J by 4 bases, with 4 bases of the junction left unmatched. The CDR3 is 14 amino acids. CDR3 sequence reads: CASSRRDRGYEQYF. The CDR3 DNA follows: TGTGCCAGCAGCCGGCGGGACAGGGGGTACGAGCAGTACTTC. The full variable domain, in which reference TRBV11-2 and TRBJ2-7 provide the parts outside the CDR3, is EAGVAQSPRYKIIEKRQSVAFWCNPISGHATLYWYQQILGQGPKLLIQFQNNGVVDDSQLPKDRFSAERLKGVDSTLKIQPAKLEDSAVYLCASSRRDRGYEQYFGPGTRLTVT.

The chain couples TRBV6-5 to TRBJ2-5, with D perhaps matching TRBD1 (5 bases). Germline-derived CDR1 and CDR2 are MNHEY and SVGAGI. Between the trimmed V and J ends, which lost 2 bases and 4 bases, there was a span of 11 bases. CDR3 length equals 14 residues. For the CDR3, the DNA is TGTGCCAGCAGTTACGGACGGCAGGGAGAGACCCAGTACTTC. Its translation is CASSYGRQGETQYF.

The V call is TRBV29-1, the J call TRBJ2-2; tentative D call: TRBD2 (6 bases). V lost 6 bases, J lost 3 bases, and 17 bases lay in between. The CDR3 length is 15 residues. CDR1 SQVTM and CDR2 ANQGSEA come from the germline V gene. CDR3 nucleotide sequence: TGCAGCGTACCCGAAGGTAGCGGAGACACCGGGGAGCTGTTTTTT. Translating it yields CSVPEGSGDTGELFF.

CDR3 in DNA: TGTGCCATCAGTGATGGGGGACTAGCGGAATACAATGAGCAGTTCTTC. It translates to CAISDGGLAEYNEQFF. V gene TRBV10-3 combines with J gene TRBJ2-1, with 11 bases identical to TRBD2. The CDR3 length is 16 residues. The J segment lost 4 bases and the V segment lost 3 bases, leaving 5 bases of the junction unmatched. Germline CDR1 ENHRY, CDR2 SYGVKD.

The CDR3 sequence is CASSVSGSGYNEQFF. In DNA, the CDR3 is TGTGCCAGCAGCGTCAGCGGGAGTGGTTACAATGAGCAGTTCTTC. The chain combines TRBV9 with TRBJ2-1; TRBD2 aligns across 8 bases. The germline gives CDR1 SGDLS, CDR2 YYNGEE. The length of the CDR3 is 15 residues. The V and J ends lost 2 bases and 4 bases, in that order; junction bases with no gene match: 5.

V usage is TRBV7-2 and J usage is TRBJ1-3, with D perhaps matching TRBD1 (6 bases). This CDR3 has 14 amino acids. Germline V gene data show CDR1 as SGHTA and CDR2 as FQGNSA. The V and J ends lost 1 base and 7 bases respectively, with 11 bases between them. The CDR3 is CASSLVGGRNTIYF. The CDR3 coding sequence is TGTGCCAGCAGCTTAGTAGGGGGAAGGAACACCATATATTTT.

The CDR3 sequence is CASSKVRRGETQYF. CDR3 nucleotides: TGTGCCAGCAGCAAAGTCAGGAGGGGAGAGACCCAGTACTTC. This chain uses TRBV21-1 with TRBJ2-5; TRBD2, the table's D call, lacks a check against the DNA. TRBV21-1 is a pseudogene locus. CDR3 size: 14 residues.

V gene TRBV14 combines with J gene TRBJ1-2; D gene unclear. V was shortened by 1 base and J by 7 bases, with 13 bases between the two germline ends. The germline CDR1 and CDR2 sequences are SGHDN and FVKESK. The CDR3 consists of 14 residues. The CDR3 here is CASSQAGGESGYTF. DNA of the CDR3: TGTGCCAGCAGCCAAGCGGGCGGGGAAAGTGGCTACACCTTC.

The sample holds one count of this clone. In DNA form, the CDR3 reads TGCGCCAGCAGCACTCGGGGGGCGAGGAATGAGCAGTTCTTC. Protein product: CASSTRGARNEQFF. This rearrangement joins TRBV5-1 to TRBJ2-1; TRBD2 might be the D (7 bases). This CDR3 has 14 amino acids. Germline CDR1 and CDR2: SGHRS and YFSETQ. Trimming took 4 bases from V and 7 from J, leaving 15 bases between them. The variable domain in full, with the rest retrieved from reference TRBV5-1 and TRBJ2-1, is KAGVTQTPRYLIKTRGQQVTLSCSPISGHRSVSWYQQTPGQGLQFLFEYFSETQRNKGNFPGRFSGRQFSNSRSEMNVSTLELGDSALYLCASSTRGARNEQFFGPGTRLTVL.

DNA for the CDR3: TGTGCCAGTAGTATAGTGGGGCGCTATGGCTACACCTTC. As protein: CASSIVGRYGYTF. The rearrangement joins TRBV19 to TRBJ1-2; maybe TRBD1 (5 bases). Between the trimmed V and J ends, which lost 1 base and 4 bases, there was a span of 7 bases. The V gene's germline CDR1 is LNHDA and CDR2 SQIVND (reference sequence). The CDR3 loop spans 13 amino acids.

V gene TRBV24-1 combines with J gene TRBJ2-7, with TRBD2 matching 10 bases. V gave up 3 bases and J gave up 0 bases; unmatched junction bases: 10. CDR3 length: 18 amino acids. CDR1 KGHDR and CDR2 SFDVKD come from the germline V gene. This chain's CDR3 is CATSDPGTSAALSYEQYV. In DNA, the CDR3 is TGTGCCACCAGTGATCCCGGGACTAGCGCCGCACTCTCCTACGAGCAGTACGTC.

The chain couples TRBV11-2 to TRBJ1-1; D call uncertain. Trimming took off 1 base at V and 1 base at J, with 10 bases between the two ends. The V gene's germline CDR1 is SGHAT and CDR2 FQNNGV. The CDR3 runs 15 residues. The chain's CDR3 is CASSLGGQENTEAFF. CDR3 DNA: TGTGCCAGCAGCTTAGGTGGGCAGGAGAACACTGAAGCTTTCTTT.

This sequence joins TRBV10-3 and TRBJ1-5; weak D call: TRBD1 (6 bases). V lost 2 bases, J lost 5 bases, and 10 bases lay in between. Germline loops: CDR1 ENHRY, CDR2 SYGVKD. The CDR3 totals 14 residues. The CDR3 bases are TGTGCCATCAGTGAGGGGGGCAGCTATCAGCCCCAGCATTTT. Protein: CAISEGGSYQPQHF.

This rearrangement joins TRBV3-1 (or the pseudogene TRBV3-2) to TRBJ2-1; 7 bases match TRBD2. The germline CDR1 and CDR2 sequences are LGHDT and YNNKEL (reference sequence). The junction had 7 bases not matched to a gene; V was cut back by 5 bases and J by 9 bases. CDR3 length: 13 amino acids. This CDR3 is CASSNSGLGEQFF. The CDR3 region has the DNA TGTGCCAGCAGCAATAGCGGGTTGGGTGAGCAGTTCTTC.

This rearrangement joins TRBV6-5 to TRBJ2-5; TRBD1 matches 7 bases. After removal of 8 bases from V and 3 bases from J, the junction contained 6 bases not matched to a gene. The CDR3 contains 13 residues. Germline V gene sequence: CDR1 MNHEY, CDR2 SVGAGI. In nucleotides, the CDR3 is TGTGCCAGCGGCCAACAGGGGAAAGAGACCCAGTACTTC. It specifies CASGQQGKETQYF.

The CDR3 region is CASSNQKKGLAGVKIWYEQYV. CDR3 DNA sequence: TGTGCCAGCAGCAACCAAAAGAAGGGACTAGCGGGAGTAAAAATCTGGTACGAGCAGTACGTC. V usage is TRBV21-1 and J usage is TRBJ2-7; the table calls TRBD2, which could not be checked here. TRBV21-1 is a recognized pseudogene. CDR3 length equals 21 residues.

This clone has ten or more counts. This chain joins TRBV29-1 and TRBJ2-7; D remains unclear. Germline V gene data show CDR1 as SQVTM and CDR2 as ANQGSEA. The CDR3 extends over 13 amino acids. Between the trimmed V and J ends, which lost 0 bases and 5 bases, there was a span of 11 bases. This CDR3 is CSVEDRVSDEQYF. The CDR3 DNA follows: TGCAGCGTTGAAGATCGGGTTTCGGACGAGCAGTACTTC.